The present TCR beta chain was sequenced within a study of CD8 T cells in ankylosing spondylitis. TCRdb independently ran MiXCR on the 5' RACE reads; one entry per CDR3 protein. The sample yields roughly 200,000 distinct CDR3 sequences, about 13% seen once. In its sample, this clonotype was seen a few times. This CDR3 contains 13 residues. The germline V gene encodes CDR1 SGHRS and CDR2 YFSETQ. Trimming cost V 1 base and J 3 bases, with 8 bases left between them. Sequencing input: blood, either unsorted or a sorted T cell fraction (not recorded which). The sequence was obtained from a male donor with ankylosing spondylitis or in good health (not recorded which). The chain joins TRBV5-1 to TRBJ2-7, with D unclear. The CDR3 region has the DNA TGCGCCAGCAGCTTGACCGGGTACTACGAGCAGTACTTC. Translation gives CASSLTGYYEQYF.